A selection of T cell receptor beta chains follows, all from one sample in a study of T cell changes during pregnancy in multiple sclerosis. Assay used: immunoSEQ multiplex PCR; TCRdb lists only in-frame clones, some missing. The sample records fewer than 40,000 clones, about 92% being singletons. Source: CD4+ T cells from peripheral blood mononuclear cells, taken in the second trimester of pregnancy. Receptors originate from a female donor in good health, enrolled as a control in a pregnancy study. Each CDR3 is given with its conserved first and last residue. Each record gives: J gene, clone size, V gene, D gene, CDR3 protein, CDR3 DNA. The D gene is left open where the match is weak. Clone size is shown for a subset of rows, as once, few, many or a class of expanded clone.

J gene: TRBJ1-1; clone size: .; V gene: TRBV7-9; D gene: .; CDR3 protein: CASSLQTMNTEAFF; CDR3 DNA: TGTGCCAGCAGCTTACAGACTATGAACACTGAAGCTTTCTTT
J gene: TRBJ2-3; clone size: once; V gene: TRBV5-1; D gene: TRBD2; CDR3 protein: CASSPPGGYTDTQYF; CDR3 DNA: TGCGCCAGCAGCCCCCCGGGGGGGTACACAGATACGCAGTATTTT
J gene: TRBJ2-7; clone size: .; V gene: TRBV7-2; D gene: TRBD2; CDR3 protein: CASSTGLADEQYF; CDR3 DNA: TGTGCCAGCAGCACAGGACTAGCGGACGAGCAGTACTTC
J gene: TRBJ2-7; clone size: .; V gene: TRBV9; D gene: TRBD1; CDR3 protein: CASSVGWETGIGTYEQYF; CDR3 DNA: TGTGCCAGCAGCGTAGGATGGGAGACAGGGATTGGGACCTACGAGCAGTACTTC
J gene: TRBJ1-1; clone size: .; V gene: TRBV10-3; D gene: .; CDR3 protein: CAISGGDKGYTEAFF; CDR3 DNA: TGTGCCATCAGTGGAGGGGACAAAGGGTACACTGAAGCTTTCTTT
J gene: TRBJ2-7; clone size: once; V gene: TRBV10-3; D gene: .; CDR3 protein: CAISESFEGGEQYF; CDR3 DNA: TGTGCCATCAGTGAGTCGTTCGAGGGCGGCGAGCAGTACTTC
J gene: TRBJ2-7; clone size: .; V gene: TRBV6-5; D gene: .; CDR3 protein: CASSPLRGEQYF; CDR3 DNA: TGTGCCAGCAGCCCCCTACGGGGGGAGCAGTACTTC
J gene: TRBJ2-7; clone size: .; V gene: TRBV5-1; D gene: TRBD1; CDR3 protein: CASSWTRTGGLDEQYF; CDR3 DNA: TGCGCCAGCAGCTGGACTCGTACAGGGGGTTTGGACGAGCAGTACTTC
J gene: TRBJ1-5; clone size: .; V gene: TRBV6-1; D gene: .; CDR3 protein: CASSDGGHSGQPQHF; CDR3 DNA: TGTGCCAGCAGCGACGGGGGGCATTCGGGTCAGCCCCAGCATTTT
J gene: TRBJ1-4; clone size: .; V gene: TRBV7-2; D gene: .; CDR3 protein: CASSLQVTTEKLFF; CDR3 DNA: TGTGCCAGCAGCTTACAGGTTACAACCGAAAAACTGTTTTTT
J gene: TRBJ1-5; clone size: .; V gene: TRBV6-1; D gene: .; CDR3 protein: CASSDLQAMNQPQHF; CDR3 DNA: TGTGCCAGCAGTGACCTACAGGCCATGAATCAGCCCCAGCATTTT
J gene: TRBJ1-2; clone size: .; V gene: TRBV6-4; D gene: .; CDR3 protein: CASSVGQSGYTF; CDR3 DNA: TGTGCCAGCAGTGTAGGACAGAGCGGCTACACCTTC
J gene: TRBJ1-2; clone size: .; V gene: TRBV5-1; D gene: TRBD1; CDR3 protein: CASSYRGTGDYGYTF; CDR3 DNA: TGCGCCAGCAGCTACCGGGGGACAGGGGACTATGGCTACACCTTC
J gene: TRBJ2-1; clone size: .; V gene: TRBV5-1; D gene: TRBD2; CDR3 protein: CASSPGGTSGFEQFF; CDR3 DNA: TGCGCCAGCAGCCCGGGCGGGACTAGCGGGTTCGAGCAGTTCTTC
J gene: TRBJ2-5; clone size: .; V gene: TRBV30; D gene: .; CDR3 protein: CAWSGPQETQYF; CDR3 DNA: TGTGCCTGGTCTGGGCCCCAAGAGACCCAGTACTTC
J gene: TRBJ2-3; clone size: .; V gene: TRBV30; D gene: TRBD1; CDR3 protein: CAGYQGADTQYF; CDR3 DNA: TGTGCCGGGTATCAGGGGGCAGATACGCAGTATTTT
J gene: TRBJ1-6; clone size: .; V gene: TRBV27; D gene: TRBD1; CDR3 protein: CASSFPTGEYYSPLHF; CDR3 DNA: TGTGCCAGCAGTTTCCCCACAGGGGAGTATTATTCACCCCTCCACTTT
J gene: TRBJ1-2; clone size: once; V gene: TRBV18; D gene: .; CDR3 protein: CASSPAGYGYTF; CDR3 DNA: TGTGCCAGCTCACCGGCGGGGTATGGCTACACCTTC
J gene: TRBJ1-1; clone size: .; V gene: TRBV4-3; D gene: .; CDR3 protein: CASSQDGRGTEAFF; CDR3 DNA: TGCGCCAGCAGCCAAGATGGCCGGGGCACTGAAGCTTTCTTT
J gene: TRBJ1-3; clone size: .; V gene: TRBV7-9; D gene: .; CDR3 protein: CASSSSASGNTIYF; CDR3 DNA: TGTGCCAGCAGCTCCTCAGCGTCTGGAAACACCATATATTTT
J gene: TRBJ2-5; clone size: once; V gene: TRBV9; D gene: .; CDR3 protein: CASSVGGSGETQYF; CDR3 DNA: TGTGCCAGCAGCGTAGGGGGCTCGGGAGAGACCCAGTACTTC
J gene: TRBJ2-1; clone size: .; V gene: TRBV30; D gene: .; CDR3 protein: CAWSDLRSSYNEQFF; CDR3 DNA: TGTGCCTGGAGTGACCTTAGGAGCTCCTACAATGAGCAGTTCTTC
J gene: TRBJ2-7; clone size: .; V gene: TRBV9; D gene: .; CDR3 protein: CASSEGSQGYEQYF; CDR3 DNA: TGTGCCAGCAGCGAGGGGTCCCAGGGGTACGAGCAGTACTTC
J gene: TRBJ2-7; clone size: .; V gene: TRBV4-3; D gene: TRBD2; CDR3 protein: CASSRNLGPGLDLYEQYF; CDR3 DNA: TGCGCCAGCAGCCGAAACCTCGGACCGGGACTAGATCTGTACGAGCAGTACTTC
J gene: TRBJ1-4; clone size: .; V gene: TRBV5-1; D gene: .; CDR3 protein: CASSLARGATNEKLFF; CDR3 DNA: TGCGCCAGCAGCTTGGCAAGGGGCGCAACTAATGAAAAACTGTTTTTT
J gene: TRBJ2-3; clone size: .; V gene: TRBV5-4; D gene: TRBD2; CDR3 protein: CASALGGRGGADTQYF; CDR3 DNA: TGTGCCAGCGCGCTTGGCGGGAGGGGGGGGGCAGATACGCAGTATTTT
J gene: TRBJ1-2; clone size: .; V gene: TRBV30; D gene: TRBD1; CDR3 protein: CAWSRTGLDGYTF; CDR3 DNA: TGTGCCTGGAGCAGGACAGGGCTTGATGGCTACACCTTC
J gene: TRBJ2-7; clone size: .; V gene: TRBV5-6; D gene: TRBD2; CDR3 protein: CASSFTLVGRDEQYF; CDR3 DNA: TGTGCCAGCAGCTTCACTCTTGTGGGGAGGGACGAGCAGTACTTC
J gene: TRBJ2-7; clone size: .; V gene: TRBV5-6; D gene: TRBD1; CDR3 protein: CASSLVDRGEQYF; CDR3 DNA: TGTGCCAGCAGCTTGGTGGACAGGGGTGAGCAGTACTTC
J gene: TRBJ2-2; clone size: once; V gene: TRBV5-1; D gene: .; CDR3 protein: CASYPPQGSNTGELFF; CDR3 DNA: TGCGCCAGCTACCCCCCCCAGGGATCAAACACCGGGGAGCTGTTTTTT
J gene: TRBJ1-1; clone size: .; V gene: TRBV11-2; D gene: TRBD1; CDR3 protein: CASSSGQGFTEAFF; CDR3 DNA: TGTGCCAGCAGCTCGGGACAGGGATTCACTGAAGCTTTCTTT
J gene: TRBJ2-5; clone size: .; V gene: TRBV7-8; D gene: .; CDR3 protein: CASSFGAGLQETQYF; CDR3 DNA: TGTGCCAGCAGCTTCGGAGCAGGGCTACAAGAGACCCAGTACTTC
J gene: TRBJ1-5; clone size: .; V gene: TRBV7-2; D gene: .; CDR3 protein: CASSLTSPTYQPQHF; CDR3 DNA: TGTGCCAGCAGCTTAACGAGCCCCACCTATCAGCCCCAGCATTTT
J gene: TRBJ2-2; clone size: .; V gene: TRBV12-5; D gene: .; CDR3 protein: CASGLEGQNTGELFF; CDR3 DNA: TGTGCTAGTGGTTTGGAGGGACAGAACACCGGGGAGCTGTTTTTT
J gene: TRBJ2-7; clone size: .; V gene: TRBV10-3; D gene: .; CDR3 protein: CAISESLTVRSYEQYF; CDR3 DNA: TGTGCCATCAGTGAGTCGCTGACAGTCAGGTCCTACGAGCAGTACTTC
J gene: TRBJ2-7; clone size: .; V gene: TRBV7-2; D gene: .; CDR3 protein: CASSSMGINEQYF; CDR3 DNA: TGTGCCAGCAGCTCAATGGGCATAAACGAGCAGTACTTC
J gene: TRBJ2-1; clone size: .; V gene: TRBV4-1; D gene: TRBD2; CDR3 protein: CASSQLGTSGTTTHNEQFF; CDR3 DNA: TGCGCCAGCAGCCAACTCGGGACTAGCGGGACGACAACCCACAATGAGCAGTTCTTC
J gene: TRBJ2-2; clone size: .; V gene: TRBV5-1; D gene: .; CDR3 protein: CASSLGLISSNTGELFF; CDR3 DNA: TGCGCCAGCAGCTTGGGACTTATCTCCTCGAACACCGGGGAGCTGTTTTTT
J gene: TRBJ1-2; clone size: .; V gene: TRBV20-1; D gene: .; CDR3 protein: CSAPAGGYTF; CDR3 DNA: TGCAGTGCCCCCGCGGGGGGCTACACCTTC
J gene: TRBJ2-4; clone size: .; V gene: TRBV30; D gene: .; CDR3 protein: CAWSPLGLAKNIQYF; CDR3 DNA: TGTGCCTGGAGCCCTCTGGGCCTAGCCAAAAACATTCAGTACTTC
J gene: TRBJ1-1; clone size: .; V gene: TRBV18; D gene: TRBD1; CDR3 protein: CASSPGLTGGSNTEAFF; CDR3 DNA: TGTGCCAGCTCACCTGGTCTCACAGGGGGCTCCAACACTGAAGCTTTCTTT
J gene: TRBJ2-3; clone size: .; V gene: TRBV7-8; D gene: TRBD2; CDR3 protein: CASSLDGLAGGIGTDTQYF; CDR3 DNA: TGTGCCAGCAGCTTAGACGGACTAGCGGGGGGTATCGGCACAGATACGCAGTATTTT
J gene: TRBJ2-7; clone size: .; V gene: TRBV6-5; D gene: .; CDR3 protein: CASSLHGSYEQYF; CDR3 DNA: TGTGCCAGCAGTTTACATGGCTCCTACGAGCAGTACTTC
J gene: TRBJ1-2; clone size: .; V gene: TRBV19; D gene: .; CDR3 protein: CASSTRGGSGYTF; CDR3 DNA: TGTGCCAGTAGTACCCGGGGAGGGAGTGGCTACACCTTC
J gene: TRBJ1-2; clone size: .; V gene: TRBV14; D gene: TRBD1; CDR3 protein: CASSQPGTGLYGYTF; CDR3 DNA: TGTGCCAGCAGCCAACCCGGGACAGGCCTCTATGGCTACACCTTC
J gene: TRBJ2-2; clone size: .; V gene: TRBV5-1; D gene: .; CDR3 protein: CASSPYTGQLNTGELFF; CDR3 DNA: TGCGCCAGCAGCCCCTATACTGGACAACTGAACACCGGGGAGCTGTTTTTT